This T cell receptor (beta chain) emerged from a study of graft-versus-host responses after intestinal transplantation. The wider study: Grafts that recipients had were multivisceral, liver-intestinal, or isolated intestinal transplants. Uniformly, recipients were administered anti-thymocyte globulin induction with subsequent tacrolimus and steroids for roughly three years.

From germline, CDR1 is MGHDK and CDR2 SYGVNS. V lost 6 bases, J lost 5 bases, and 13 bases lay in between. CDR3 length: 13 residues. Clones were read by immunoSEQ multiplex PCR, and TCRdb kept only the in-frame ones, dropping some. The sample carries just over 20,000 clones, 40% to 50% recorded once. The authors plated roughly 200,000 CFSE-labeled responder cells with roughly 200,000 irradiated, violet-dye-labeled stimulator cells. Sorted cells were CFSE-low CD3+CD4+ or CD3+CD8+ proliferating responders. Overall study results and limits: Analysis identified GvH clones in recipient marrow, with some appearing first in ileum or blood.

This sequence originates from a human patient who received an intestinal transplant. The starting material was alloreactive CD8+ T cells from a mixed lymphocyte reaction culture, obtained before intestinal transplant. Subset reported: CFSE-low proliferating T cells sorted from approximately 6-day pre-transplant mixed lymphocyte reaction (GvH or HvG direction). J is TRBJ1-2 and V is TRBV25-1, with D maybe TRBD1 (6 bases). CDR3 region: CASRATGPYGYTF. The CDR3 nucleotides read TGTGCCAGCAGGGCCACAGGGCCGTATGGCTACACCTTC.